The 18 T cell receptor beta chains below were found in one sample sequenced in a study of blood T cells in healthy people across ages. For the second PCR, which ran for roughly 7 to 11 cycles, a sample-barcoded 5' primer and a J-beta primer mix were used. MiXCR, applied by TCRdb to the 5' RACE reads, yields one record per CDR3 protein. The sample consists of 1.4 million or so distinct CDR3 sequences, 35% to 45% of them appearing once. The sample consisted of blood. The receptors come from a woman in her late teens or twenties in good health.

This clonotype was observed at least ten times. The V gene is TRBV4-1, the J gene TRBJ2-4; maybe TRBD1 (6 bases). Trimming left V 1 base short and J 5 bases short, with 12 bases between. Germline CDR1 is MGHRA and CDR2 is YSYEKL. The length of the CDR3 is 15 residues. CDR3 sequence: CASSQGPTGENIQYF. The CDR3 DNA follows: TGCGCCAGCAGCCAAGGCCCGACAGGAGAAAACATTCAGTACTTC.

This clonotype has only a few counts. The chain carries TRBV6-1 and TRBJ1-4; D not certain. V lost 4 bases to trimming and J lost 2 bases, with 14 bases between them. The CDR3 extends over 16 amino acids. CDR1 and CDR2 (germline): MNHNS, SASEGT. This CDR3 reads CASSVGWTDTNEKLFF. In nucleotides, the CDR3 is TGTGCCAGCAGTGTAGGATGGACGGACACTAATGAAAAACTGTTTTTT.

This sequence joins TRBV25-1 and TRBJ1-1, with D tentatively TRBD1 (6 bases). V dropped 5 bases and J dropped 3 bases, with 13 bases sitting between them. Germline-derived CDR1 and CDR2 are MGHDK and SYGVNS. The length of the CDR3 is 14 residues. The CDR3 protein is CASSKHRADTEAFF. The CDR3 region has the DNA TGTGCCAGCAGTAAACACAGGGCCGACACTGAAGCTTTCTTT.

Here the CDR3 DNA reads TGTGCCAGCAGCCAAGATTCAGGGTTCGTCGTTAATGAGCAGTTCTTC. Translation: CASSQDSGFVVNEQFF. The V and J genes are TRBV14 and TRBJ2-1; tentatively, D is TRBD1 (5 bases). Germline CDR1 and CDR2: SGHDN and FVKESK. Trimming pared 0 bases from V and 7 bases from J, leaving 16 bases between. The CDR3 contains 16 residues.

This chain uses TRBV12-3 or TRBV12-4 with TRBJ1-5; unclear D gene. The CDR3 extends over 13 amino acids. With 5 bases removed from V and 6 bases from J, the gap between germline ends came to 11 bases. In DNA, the CDR3 is TGTGCCAGCAGTCCCCATGGCGGTCAGCCCCAGCATTTT. This gives the protein CASSPHGGQPQHF.

The chain recombines TRBV12-3 or TRBV12-4 with TRBJ1-1, with a weak D call TRBD1 (6 bases). V lost 6 bases to trimming and J lost 0 bases, with 20 bases between them. The CDR3 loop spans 17 amino acids. For the CDR3, the DNA is TGTGCCAGCAGCTTACCGCAGGGGCAACGAATGAACACTGAAGCTTTCTTT. The encoded protein is CASSLPQGQRMNTEAFF.

This clonotype was seen a few times. The V gene is TRBV28, the J gene TRBJ2-7; 13 nucleotides agree with TRBD2. The ends lost 7 bases at V and 4 bases at J; junction bases unmatched: 10. The CDR3 sequence is 16 residues long. CDR1 is MDHEN and CDR2 is SYDVKM in the germline V gene. In DNA form, the CDR3 reads TGTGCCAGCACAACGGGGGGGACTAGCGGGATTTACGAGCAGTACTTC. This gives the protein CASTTGGTSGIYEQYF.

The chain recombines TRBV12-3 or TRBV12-4 with TRBJ2-4; 8 bases agree with TRBD1. Near its end, the DNA agrees better with TRBJ2-7, so the J call may be wrong. CDR3 length equals 14 residues. The CDR3 DNA sequence: TGTGCCAGCAGTTTGTCGGACAGGGTTTCCGAGCAGTACTTC. Protein: CASSLSDRVSEQYF.

The table lists this clonotype with a few counts. The chain links TRBV5-1 to TRBJ2-3; 8 bases fit TRBD1. Unmatched junction bases numbered 7, after V lost 0 bases and J lost 1 base. The CDR3 covers 17 residues. CDR1 SGHRS and CDR2 YFSETQ come from the germline V gene. The CDR3 is CASSLVRTGFRTDTQYF. The CDR3 DNA sequence: TGCGCCAGCAGCTTGGTGAGGACAGGGTTCCGCACAGATACGCAGTATTTT.

CDR3 DNA: TGTGCCAGCAGTTCGGCGGAGCAGCCCCAGCATTTT. Its translation: CASSSAEQPQHF. V and J are TRBV6-6 and TRBJ1-5, with D unresolved. The CDR3 runs 12 residues. The V gene's germline CDR1 is MNHNY and CDR2 SVGAGI (reference sequence). Trimming took off 4 bases at V and 7 bases at J, with 8 bases between the two ends.

The DNA of the CDR3 is TGTGCCAGCAGCTTAGCTCCTCTGGTGGCAGATACGCAGTATTTT. Translation: CASSLAPLVADTQYF. The V and J genes are TRBV7-2 and TRBJ2-3; unclear D gene. Trimming pared 0 bases from V and 4 bases from J, leaving 11 bases between. The CDR3 sequence is 15 residues long. CDR1 SGHTA and CDR2 FQGNSA come from the germline V gene.

The chain employs TRBV12-3 or TRBV12-4 and TRBJ1-5; 10 positions match TRBD1. CDR3 length: 15 amino acids. After removal of 6 bases from V and 3 bases from J, the junction contained 5 bases not matched to a gene. CDR3 in DNA: TGTGCCAGCAGGAGGGGACAGGGGATCAATCAGCCCCAGCATTTT. This translates into CASRRGQGINQPQHF.

In its sample, this clonotype was seen a few times. V and J are TRBV6-5 and TRBJ1-2; TRBD1 agrees at 7 bases. Trimming cost V 6 bases and J 6 bases; bases outside gene matches: 13. CDR3 length: 15 amino acids. Germline V gene data show CDR1 as MNHEY and CDR2 as SVGAGI. The CDR3, as DNA: TGTGCCAGCAGCAGAGACAGGGCCCGTCTTAATGGCTACACCTTC. It codes for CASSRDRARLNGYTF.

The gene calls are TRBV20-1 and TRBJ1-1; D is undetermined. V was pared by 6 bases and J by 4 bases, with 9 bases between. Germline lookup yields CDR1 DFQATT and CDR2 SNEGSKA (reference sequence). The CDR3 loop spans 11 amino acids. The CDR3 sequence: CSARTGTEAFF. As DNA, the CDR3 is TGCAGTGCGAGGACGGGCACTGAAGCTTTCTTT.

This clonotype appeared a few times. This chain links TRBV27 with TRBJ1-4, with D possibly matching TRBD1 (5 bases). V lost 3 bases, J lost 0 bases, and 11 bases lay in between. The V gene's germline CDR1 is MNHEY and CDR2 SMNVEV (reference sequence). The CDR3 loop spans 16 amino acids. The CDR3 reads CASSLGRIATNEKLFF. The CDR3 nucleotides are TGTGCCAGCAGTTTGGGACGAATTGCAACTAATGAAAAACTGTTTTTT. Looking up the rest from reference TRBV27 and TRBJ1-4 gives the full variable domain: EAQVTQNPRYLITVTGKKLTVTCSQNMNHEYMSWYRQDPGLGLRQIYYSMNVEVTDKGDVPEGYKVSRKEKRNFPLILESPSPNQTSLYFCASSLGRIATNEKLFFGSGTQLSVL.

V gene TRBV14 combines with J gene TRBJ2-3; D perhaps matches TRBD2 (6 bases). Germline V CDR1 and CDR2: SGHDN, FVKESK. The CDR3 has 16 residues. The V end was cut by 0 bases, the J end by 3 bases, with 13 bases between. CDR3 DNA: TGTGCCAGCAGCCAAGAATACGGGAGTTTGACAGATACGCAGTATTTT. Protein product: CASSQEYGSLTDTQYF.

The table lists this clonotype with a few counts. The V and J genes are TRBV7-9 and TRBJ1-4; D is unresolved. Trimming cost V 3 bases and J 8 bases, with 7 bases left between them. This CDR3 has 12 amino acids. Germline V gene data show CDR1 as SEHNR and CDR2 as FQNEAQ (reference sequence). As DNA, the CDR3 is TGTGCCAGCAGCTTGGGCGAGGAAAAACTGTTTTTT. It encodes CASSLGEEKLFF.

This clonotype appeared a few times. V usage is TRBV20-1 and J usage is TRBJ2-3, with 10 bases matching TRBD1. Unmatched junction bases numbered 5, after V lost 7 bases and J lost 4 bases. The CDR3 contains 13 residues. Germline values: CDR1 DFQATT, CDR2 SNEGSKA (reference sequence). The CDR3 sequence: CSVWTGGSDTQYF. The CDR3, as DNA: TGCAGTGTTTGGACAGGGGGATCAGATACGCAGTATTTT.